The clone carrying this T cell receptor (beta chain) is medium-sized within its sample. Trimming removed 0 bases from V and 10 bases from J, with 15 bases in between. Germline CDR1 and CDR2: SGHNT and YYREEE (reference sequence). The CDR3 length is 14 residues. TCRdb re-called the 5' RACE reads with MiXCR, one entry per CDR3 protein. The sample consists of 30,000 to 45,000 distinct CDR3 sequences, about 5.5% of them appearing once. This entry is derived from a study of CD8 T cells in ankylosing spondylitis. The clonotype originates from a male donor with ankylosing spondylitis or in good health (not recorded which). The chain uses TRBV5-4 and TRBJ2-3; a possible D gene is TRBD1 (6 bases). The source material was blood, either unsorted or a sorted T cell fraction (not recorded which). This CDR3 is CASSLVAQGEAQYF. DNA for the CDR3: TGTGCCAGCAGCTTGGTCGCACAGGGCGAGGCGCAGTATTTT.